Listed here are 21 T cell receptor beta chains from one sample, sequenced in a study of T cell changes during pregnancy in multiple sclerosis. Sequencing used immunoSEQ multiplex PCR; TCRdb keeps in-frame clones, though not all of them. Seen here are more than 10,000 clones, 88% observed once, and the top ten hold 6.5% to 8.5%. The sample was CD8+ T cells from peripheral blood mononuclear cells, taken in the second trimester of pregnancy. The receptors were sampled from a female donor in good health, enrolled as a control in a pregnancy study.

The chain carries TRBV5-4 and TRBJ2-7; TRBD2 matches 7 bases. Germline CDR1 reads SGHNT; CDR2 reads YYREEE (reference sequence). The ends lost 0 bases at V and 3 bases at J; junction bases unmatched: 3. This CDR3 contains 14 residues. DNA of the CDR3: TGTGCCAGCAGCTTGGAGGGAGGGAGCTACGAGCAGTACTTC. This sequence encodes CASSLEGGSYEQYF.

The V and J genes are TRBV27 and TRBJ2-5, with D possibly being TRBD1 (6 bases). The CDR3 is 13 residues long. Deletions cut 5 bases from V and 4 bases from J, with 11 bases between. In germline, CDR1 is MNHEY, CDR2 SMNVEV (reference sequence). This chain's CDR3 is CASSQNRVETQYF. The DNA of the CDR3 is TGTGCCAGCAGTCAAAACAGGGTAGAGACCCAGTACTTC.

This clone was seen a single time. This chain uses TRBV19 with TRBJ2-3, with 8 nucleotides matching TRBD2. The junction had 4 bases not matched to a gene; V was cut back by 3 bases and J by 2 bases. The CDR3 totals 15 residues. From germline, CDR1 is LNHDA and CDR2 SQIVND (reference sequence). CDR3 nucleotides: TGTGCCAGTAGTATTACTAGCGGCAACACAGATACGCAGTATTTT. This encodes CASSITSGNTDTQYF.

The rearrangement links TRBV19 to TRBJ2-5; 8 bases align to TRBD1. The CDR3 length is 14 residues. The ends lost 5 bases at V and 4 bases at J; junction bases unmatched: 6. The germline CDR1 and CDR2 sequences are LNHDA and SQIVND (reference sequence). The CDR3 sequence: CASSSRTGRETQYF. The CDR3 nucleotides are TGTGCCAGTAGTTCGCGGACAGGGCGAGAGACCCAGTACTTC.

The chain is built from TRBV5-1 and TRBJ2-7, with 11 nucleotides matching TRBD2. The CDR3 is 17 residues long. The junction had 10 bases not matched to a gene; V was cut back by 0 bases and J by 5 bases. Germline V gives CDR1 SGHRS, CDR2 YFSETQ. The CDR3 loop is CASSLVSPLAGGNEQYF. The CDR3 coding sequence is TGCGCCAGCAGCTTGGTATCCCCCTTAGCGGGAGGGAACGAGCAGTACTTC.

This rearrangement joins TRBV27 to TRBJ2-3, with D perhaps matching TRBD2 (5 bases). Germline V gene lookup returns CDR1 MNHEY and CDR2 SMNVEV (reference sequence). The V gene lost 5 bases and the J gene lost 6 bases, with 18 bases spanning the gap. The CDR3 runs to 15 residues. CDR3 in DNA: TGTGCCAGCAGTGACCGGGGAGAGGCCCTGGATACGCAGTATTTT. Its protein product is CASSDRGEALDTQYF.

CDR3 nucleotides: TGTGCCAGCAGTTATAAGAGACTAGCGGGGCTCACAGATACGCAGTATTTT. Protein: CASSYKRLAGLTDTQYF. The V gene is TRBV7-9, the J gene TRBJ2-3, with 11 bases identical to TRBD2. CDR1 and CDR2 (germline): SEHNR, FQNEAQ (reference sequence). The CDR3 loop spans 17 amino acids. V lost 6 bases, J lost 2 bases, and 10 bases stayed unmatched.

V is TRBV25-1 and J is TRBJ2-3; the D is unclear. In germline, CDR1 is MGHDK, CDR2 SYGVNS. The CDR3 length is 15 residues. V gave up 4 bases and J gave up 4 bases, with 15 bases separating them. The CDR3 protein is CASSGSPRSPDTQYF. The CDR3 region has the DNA TGTGCCAGCAGTGGGAGCCCACGAAGCCCAGATACGCAGTATTTT. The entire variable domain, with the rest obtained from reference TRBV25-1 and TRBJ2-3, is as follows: EADIYQTPRYLVIGTGKKITLECSQTMGHDKMYWYQQDPGMELHLIHYSYGVNSTEKGDLSSESTVSRIRTEHFPLTLESARPSHTSQYLCASSGSPRSPDTQYFGPGTRLTVL.

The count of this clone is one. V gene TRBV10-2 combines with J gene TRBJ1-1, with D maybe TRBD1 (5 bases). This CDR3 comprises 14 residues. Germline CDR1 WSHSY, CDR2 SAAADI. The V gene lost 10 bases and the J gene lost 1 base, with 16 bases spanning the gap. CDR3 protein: CATGWGDENTEAFF. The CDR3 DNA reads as TGCGCCACAGGATGGGGGGACGAGAACACTGAAGCTTTCTTT.

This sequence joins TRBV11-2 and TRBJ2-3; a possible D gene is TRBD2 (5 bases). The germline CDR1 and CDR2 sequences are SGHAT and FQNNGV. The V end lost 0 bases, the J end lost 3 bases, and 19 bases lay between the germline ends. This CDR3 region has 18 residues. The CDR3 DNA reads TGTGCCAGCAGCTTAGATCCCGATTTTGAATGGAGGACAGATACGCAGTATTTT. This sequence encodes CASSLDPDFEWRTDTQYF.

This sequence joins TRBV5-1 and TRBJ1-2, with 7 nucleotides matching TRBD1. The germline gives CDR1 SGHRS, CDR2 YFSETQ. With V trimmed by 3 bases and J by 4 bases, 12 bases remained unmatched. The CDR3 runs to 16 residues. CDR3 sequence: CASSSIRDSGSYGYTF. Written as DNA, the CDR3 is TGCGCCAGCAGCTCCATCCGGGACAGCGGAAGCTATGGCTACACCTTC.

The CDR3 loop reads CASSLRTRLEQFF. In DNA form, the CDR3 reads TGTGCCAGCAGCCTTCGGACTAGGCTTGAGCAGTTCTTC. V usage is TRBV4-2 and J usage is TRBJ2-1; TRBD2 matches at 7 bases. This CDR3 has 13 amino acids. V trimming: 4 bases; J trimming: 9 bases; junction bases outside the gene matches: 6. Germline V gene data show CDR1 as LGHNA and CDR2 as YNFKEQ.

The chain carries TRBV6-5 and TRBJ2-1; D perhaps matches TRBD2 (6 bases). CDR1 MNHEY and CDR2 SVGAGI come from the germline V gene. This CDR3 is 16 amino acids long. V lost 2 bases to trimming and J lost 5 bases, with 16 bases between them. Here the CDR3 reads CASSYGGLASNNEQFF. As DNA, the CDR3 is TGTGCCAGCAGTTACGGCGGCCTAGCGAGTAACAATGAGCAGTTCTTC.

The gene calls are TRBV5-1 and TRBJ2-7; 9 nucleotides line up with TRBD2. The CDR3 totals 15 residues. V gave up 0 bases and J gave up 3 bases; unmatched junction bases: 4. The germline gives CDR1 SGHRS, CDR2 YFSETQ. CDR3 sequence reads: CASSLELAGSYEQYF. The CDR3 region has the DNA TGCGCCAGCAGCTTGGAACTAGCGGGCAGCTACGAGCAGTACTTC.

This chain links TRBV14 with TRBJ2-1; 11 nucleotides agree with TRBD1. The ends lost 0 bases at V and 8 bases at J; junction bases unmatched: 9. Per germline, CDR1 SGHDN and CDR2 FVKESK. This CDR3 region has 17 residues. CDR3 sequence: CASSQDEVWDRGDEQFF. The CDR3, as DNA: TGTGCCAGCAGCCAAGATGAGGTCTGGGACAGGGGGGATGAGCAGTTCTTC.

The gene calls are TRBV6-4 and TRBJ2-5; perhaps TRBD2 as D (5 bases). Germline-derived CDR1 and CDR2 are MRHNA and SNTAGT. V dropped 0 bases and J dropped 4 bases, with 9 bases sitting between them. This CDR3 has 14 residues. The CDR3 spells CASSDSAGSETQYF. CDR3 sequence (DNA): TGTGCCAGCAGTGACTCGGCGGGCTCAGAGACCCAGTACTTC.

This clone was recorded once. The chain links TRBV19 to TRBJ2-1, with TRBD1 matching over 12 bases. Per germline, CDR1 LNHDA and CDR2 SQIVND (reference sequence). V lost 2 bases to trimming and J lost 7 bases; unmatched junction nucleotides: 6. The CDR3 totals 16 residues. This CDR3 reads CASSILWGQGANEQFF. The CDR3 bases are TGTGCCAGTAGTATATTATGGGGACAGGGGGCAAATGAGCAGTTCTTC. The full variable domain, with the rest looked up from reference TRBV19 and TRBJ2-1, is DGGITQSPKYLFRKEGQNVTLSCEQNLNHDAMYWYRQDPGQGLRLIYYSQIVNDFQKGDIAEGYSVSREKKESFPLTVTSAQKNPTAFYLCASSILWGQGANEQFFGPGTRLTVL.

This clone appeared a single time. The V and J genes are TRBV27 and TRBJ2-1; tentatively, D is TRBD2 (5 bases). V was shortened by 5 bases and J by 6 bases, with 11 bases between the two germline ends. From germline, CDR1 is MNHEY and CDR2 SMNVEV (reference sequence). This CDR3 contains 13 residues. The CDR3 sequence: CASSPGRGNEQFF. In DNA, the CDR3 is TGTGCCAGCAGTCCAGGACGGGGCAATGAGCAGTTCTTC.

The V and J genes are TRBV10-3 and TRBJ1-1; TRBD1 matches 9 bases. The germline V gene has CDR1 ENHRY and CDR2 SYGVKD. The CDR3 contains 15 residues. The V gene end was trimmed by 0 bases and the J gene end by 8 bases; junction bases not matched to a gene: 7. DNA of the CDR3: TGTGCCATCAGTGAGTCCCGGGACAGGGTCGGAGAAGCTTTCTTT. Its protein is CAISESRDRVGEAFF.

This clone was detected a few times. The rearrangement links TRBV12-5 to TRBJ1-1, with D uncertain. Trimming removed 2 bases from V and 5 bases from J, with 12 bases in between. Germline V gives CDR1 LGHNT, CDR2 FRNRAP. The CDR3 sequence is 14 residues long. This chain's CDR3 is CASGLTGIGTEAFF. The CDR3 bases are TGTGCTAGTGGTTTGACGGGAATAGGTACTGAAGCTTTCTTT.

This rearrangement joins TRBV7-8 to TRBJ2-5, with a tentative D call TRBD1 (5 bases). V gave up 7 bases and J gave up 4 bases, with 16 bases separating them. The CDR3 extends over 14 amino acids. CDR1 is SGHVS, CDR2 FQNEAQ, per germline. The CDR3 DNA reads TGTGCCAGCAAACGACAGTCAACCCGAGAGACCCAGTACTTC. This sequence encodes CASKRQSTRETQYF.